The sequence of this TCR beta chain was determined in a study of cytomegalovirus exposure and HLA in healthy donors (dated by TCRdb to about 2017). Notes on the research overall: According to an earlier analysis of a few hundred of the donors, 150 million to 200 million T cells yielded roughly 110 million unique TCR beta sequences and around 280 Gb of sequence data. An early release that covered fewer than 800 HLA-typed donors contained around 300 gigabases of sequencing data and tens of millions of unique TCR sequences. Of the roughly 400 genotyped donors, approximately 83% fell in the genetic ancestry cluster associated with self-reported Caucasian donors. The study was designed to test whether signatures of past pathogen exposure could be identified by cataloging public T cell receptors. Using immunosequencing, the study profiled T cell repertoires from 550 to 750 subjects and related those repertoires to cytomegalovirus serostatus. Along with the approximately 620-subject first cohort, a separate validation cohort of over a hundred different subjects was used. High-throughput TCR immunosequencing, statistical association of individual TCRs with disease status, and machine learning were combined to predict cytomegalovirus infection status. A later analysis re-examined previously published TCR beta repertoires from just over 650 donors and added high-resolution HLA genotyping to investigate patterns of TCR occurrence. The later analysis used no new phenotypic data to find candidate immune exposures, relying instead on TCR beta sequences and their occurrence across donors. An earlier analysis of a few hundred of the donors applied high-throughput TCR beta sequencing to assess whether each TCR beta V gene segment acted as functional or pseudogenic. Donor age, sex, ethnicity and CMV serostatus were compiled together with the repertoire data. Genome-wide SNP genotypes for about 55% of the roughly 670 donors were used in a later genetic analysis, which treated that subset as a discovery cohort. Every discovery cohort repertoire had been produced on one sequencing platform. HLA typing included class I and class II loci at four-digit resolution. The number of typed donors differed by locus: roughly 620-630 for A, B, C, DRB1 and DQB1; approximately 530 for DQA1; 606 for DPA1; and around 470 for DPB1. Because of strong linkage in the cohort, roughly five DR-DQ haplotypes were treated as single units for association and clustering. Among over 350 genotyped donors of the cohort, an average of around 240,000 unique TCR beta nucleotide sequences were sequenced per donor, 15% to 20% of them non-productive.

The cohort was made up of around 720 healthy bone marrow donors. All cohort members were sampled while nominally healthy, although unrecorded immune exposures were likely present. The donor tested CMV seronegative, placing the donor among the 350 or so seronegative members of the cohort. Every donor gave a peripheral blood sample, and the peripheral blood mononuclear cells from that sample were used for TCR beta sequencing. The Qiagen DNeasy Blood Extraction Kit was used to extract genomic DNA from the blood cell samples. The paper's findings and limits, for the study overall: A total of roughly 160 TCR beta chains were listed by the study as associated with cytomegalovirus. A few of the identified cytomegalovirus-associated TCR beta chains were confirmed in vitro to be specific for cytomegalovirus antigens. CMV serostatus was the only immune exposure information available for the cohort. Correlated functional status among segregating V segments might be attributable to linkage disequilibrium, but an unknown experimental factor could not be ruled out. In an earlier analysis of approximately 590 of the donors, most TCR beta V segments were observed in productive rearrangements about 90% or about 30% of the time, broadly matching IMGT annotations. A later analysis found that most CMV-associated TCR beta chains appeared HLA-restricted, with HLA associations seemingly driven largely by CMV exposure. A later analysis associated about 17,000 TCR beta sequences with specific HLA alleles at a false discovery rate of 0.05. A later analysis found that HLA-associated TCR beta chains were more clonally expanded and had lower generation probabilities than equally common non-associated chains. A cluster of highly shared sequence variants was judged likely to represent a technical artifact of the sequencing pipeline. This cohort had only TCR beta chains sequenced, and the lack of alpha or paired-chain data limited which features could be detected. A later analysis found that TCR association rates varied across HLA loci, with DRB1 alleles showing the most associated TCRs and HLA-C alleles the fewest. The presence/absence analyses assumed that sequencing depth was roughly uniform across donors, and that assumption may not be true. Most TCR sequences were seen in very few donors, while some public TCRs were found in many individuals. The classifier was reported to diagnose cytomegalovirus status with high specificity and sensitivity in both the original cohort and the validation cohort. A later genetic analysis associated a missense DCLRE1C variant with V-gene and J-gene trimming of TCR beta chains, and an independent cohort replicated the association. Because counts were too low, seventeen rarely observed V segments, including chromosome 9 orphons, were excluded from the earlier analysis of a few hundred of the donors. In a later genetic analysis, fewer N-insertions in productive TCRs were reported among donors in an Asian-associated ancestry cluster than the roughly 700-donor mean. Some IMGT-functional V segments, including TRBV6-2 and TRBV6-3, could not be distinguished by the 87-base-pair reads and were therefore excluded. Because HLA typing was missing for some donors at each locus, association tests included only the typed subset. Several of the top co-occurrence clusters appeared to be linked to parvovirus B19, influenza, CMV and Epstein-Barr virus, according to a later analysis. It was suggested by the authors that the approach could potentially be generalized to other disease states and immunological phenotypes. A further reported finding was that TCR beta sequences accurately predicted the HLA-A and HLA-B alleles for most subjects in the first cohort. Strong co-occurrence of HLA alleles, especially DR and DQ, made assigning TCR associations to individual alleles difficult.

The library was prepared using the immunoSEQ multiplex PCR assay. For the multiplex PCR, a mixture combining 60 forward primers for TCR Vbeta segments and 13 reverse primers for TCR Jbeta segments was used. Amplification of the CDR3 region of rearranged TCR beta genes was performed with a multiplex PCR assay on genomic DNA. The amplified TCR beta libraries were sequenced on the Illumina HiSeq System as 87-base-pair reads. For the original study's pipeline: A later analysis tallied 75 million to 85 million unique TCR beta chains across the 650 to 750 repertoires, and around 12 million of those chains were shared by two or more donors. Raw reads were error-corrected and collapsed into unique sequences with a nearest-neighbor algorithm that merged closely related sequences to remove PCR and sequencing errors. To assign V, D and J gene segments, CDR3 sequences were aligned to IMGT reference sequences. For a sequence to be retained, a match of at least six nucleotides was required to both a V gene segment and a J gene segment. A rearrangement counted as productive if the CDR3 had no stop codons and remained in frame with V and J, and every other rearrangement counted as non-productive. Following IMGT convention, CDR3 was defined as the stretch from the second conserved V-encoded cysteine to the conserved J-encoded phenylalanine. The earlier analysis of about 530 of the donors excluded any sequence lacking an unambiguous match to a single V gene segment. An earlier analysis of a few hundred of the donors called V segments functional above 56.7% productive rearrangements and segregating when the between-donor standard deviation exceeded 5%. A statistical classification framework was built to diagnose cytomegalovirus status from the catalog of TCR beta chain sequences. V and J gene assignment, in a later analysis, came from comparing TCR nucleotide sequences with IMGT/GENE-DB human TR gene sequences. In a later analysis, CDR3 sequences and most-parsimonious VDJ recombination scenarios were assigned using the TCRdist pipeline. In a later analysis, every TCR beta chain was defined by the combination of its CDR3 amino acid sequence and its V-gene family, and reads without a unique V-gene family were dropped. A later analysis removed several hundred highly shared, low-generation-probability nucleotide sequences to deal with suspected cross-contamination and a sequencing artifact. A later analysis calculated a clonal expansion index for each public chain from normalized within-repertoire ranks of inferred template counts. A later analysis computed generation probabilities with a VDJ recombination model fitted to out-of-frame rearrangements, and checked the results against IGoR. In a later analysis, TCR-TCR, TCR-HLA and TCR-CMV co-occurrence was scored with hypergeometric tests, and a repertoire-size bias correction was applied to TCR pairs. A later analysis estimated false discovery rates by permuting HLA or CMV assignments 20 times. In a later analysis, co-occurring TCRs were grouped with DBSCAN, and TCRdist sequence similarity was added when clustering was performed within HLA-allele-positive subsets. For co-occurrence clustering, repertoires with fewer than 30,000 or more than 120,000 public chains were excluded, along with five or six repertoires with anomalous nucleotide sharing. In TCRdb, the immuneACCESS table is reduced to in-frame sequences with V and J assigned. These tables do not hold every clone; where another copy was compared, an unresolved V gene accounts for under half, and the others remain unexplained. For V, J and clone size, that table is used; D and trimming come from the DNA. This sample lists roughly 90,000 clones; 80% were detected once. The top ten hold 6% to 8% of the sample.

Remarks on this clone: This clone's antigen is unknown. No clone much larger than this one lies a single base away; base qualities are absent.

The CDR3 has 15 amino acids, counting the end cysteine and phenylalanine. Of the read, only the CDR3 DNA is kept; its 45 bases are in frame from base 1. CDR1 and CDR2, per the germline V gene, are SGHRS and YFSETQ. V is pared back by 4 bases and J by 2 bases, with 15 bases lying between the germline termini. Rearrangement joined TRBV5-1 to TRBJ1-1, and possibly TRBD1, on 5 matching bases. The sequencing sample was made of PBMCs. The sequence was obtained from a man aged 25 to 40 in good health and CMV-seronegative. Here the CDR3 is given as CASSATTVPNTEAFF. The bases read TGCGCCAGCAGCGCGACGACAGTCCCCAACACTGAAGCTTTCTTT. Outside the CDR3, residues come from the reference TRBV5-1 and TRBJ1-1 proteins, so the full variable domain is: KAGVTQTPRYLIKTRGQQVTLSCSPISGHRSVSWYQQTPGQGLQFLFEYFSETQRNKGNFPGRFSGRQFSNSRSEMNVSTLELGDSALYLCASSATTVPNTEAFFGQGTRLTVV.